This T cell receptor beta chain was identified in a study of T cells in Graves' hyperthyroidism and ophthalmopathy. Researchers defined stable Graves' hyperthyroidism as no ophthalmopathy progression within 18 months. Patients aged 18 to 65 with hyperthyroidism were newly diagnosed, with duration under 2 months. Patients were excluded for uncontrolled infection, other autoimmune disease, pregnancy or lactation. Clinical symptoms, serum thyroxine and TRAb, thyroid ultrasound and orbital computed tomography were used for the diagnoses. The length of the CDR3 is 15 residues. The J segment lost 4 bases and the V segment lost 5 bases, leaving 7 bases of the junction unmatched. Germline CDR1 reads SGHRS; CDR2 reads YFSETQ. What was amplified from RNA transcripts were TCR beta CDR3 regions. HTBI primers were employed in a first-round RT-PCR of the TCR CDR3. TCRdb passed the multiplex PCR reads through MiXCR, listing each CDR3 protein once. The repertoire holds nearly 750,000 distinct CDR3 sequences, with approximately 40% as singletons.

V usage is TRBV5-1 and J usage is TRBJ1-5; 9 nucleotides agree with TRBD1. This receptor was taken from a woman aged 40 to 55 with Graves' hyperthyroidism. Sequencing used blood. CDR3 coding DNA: TGCGCCAGCAGGGCCGGGACAGGGTCAAATCAGCCCCAGCATTTT. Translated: CASRAGTGSNQPQHF.